This TCR beta chain came from a study of blood T cell repertoires in COVID-19. Background on the study: Acute-phase and convalescent COVID-19 samples originated in the United States, Italy and Spain.

The assay was immunoSEQ multiplex PCR, and TCRdb's table has in-frame clones only and misses some. The table shows around 240,000 clones, with 91% occurring only once. Participants spanned ages roughly 18 to 95 years and resided in over 20 US areas. The junction had 8 bases not matched to a gene; V was cut back by 1 base and J by 3 bases. From germline, CDR1 is SGHDN and CDR2 FVKESK. The length of the CDR3 is 16 residues. The sample was PBMCs or T cells enriched from blood (not recorded which). The TCR sequence derives from a human donor in a cohort exposed to, infected with or recovered from COVID-19 (not recorded which). The donor label of this sample is uncertain. The chain carries TRBV14 and TRBJ1-1; 7 nucleotides line up with TRBD1. The CDR3 DNA follows: TGTGCCAGCAGCCAAGTAGGAGGGACAGCCTACACTGAAGCTTTCTTT. This translates into CASSQVGGTAYTEAFF.